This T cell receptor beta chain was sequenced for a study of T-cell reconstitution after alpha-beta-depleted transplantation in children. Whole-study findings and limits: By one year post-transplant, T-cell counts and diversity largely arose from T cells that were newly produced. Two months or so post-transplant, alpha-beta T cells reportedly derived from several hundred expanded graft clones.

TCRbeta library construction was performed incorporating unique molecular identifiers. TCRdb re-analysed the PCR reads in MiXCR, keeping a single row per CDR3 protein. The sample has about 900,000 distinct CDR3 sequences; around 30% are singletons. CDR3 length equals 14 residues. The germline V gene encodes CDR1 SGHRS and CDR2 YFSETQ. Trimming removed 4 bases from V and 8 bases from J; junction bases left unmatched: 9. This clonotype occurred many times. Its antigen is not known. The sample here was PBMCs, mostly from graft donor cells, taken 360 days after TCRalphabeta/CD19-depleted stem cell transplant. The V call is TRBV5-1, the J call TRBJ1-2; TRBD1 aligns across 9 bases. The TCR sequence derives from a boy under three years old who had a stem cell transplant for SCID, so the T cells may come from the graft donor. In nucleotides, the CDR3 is TGCGCCAGCAGCCGGTTGGGACAGGGTGGCGGCTACACCTTC. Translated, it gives CASSRLGQGGGYTF.